One TCR beta chain is described in this entry. Its antigen target is currently unknown. The sample holds no much larger clone one base away, and base qualities are not on file. The Quick-DNA Microprep Kit was used to extract genomic DNA from the sorted cells. Amplification of TCRbeta DNA was done with the immunoSEQ hsTCRbeta kit, following the protocol from the manufacturer. TCRbeta libraries were sequenced on an Illumina MiSeq instrument. On the authors' methods: Removing out-of-frame sequences left 2,204,828 distinct TCRbeta sequences, an average of approximately 61,000 per individual. Each individual was scored by the count of around 160 previously reported CMV-associated TCRbeta sequences and the total productive distinct TCRbeta count. A beta-binomial model was reimplemented in Python, and scikit-learn random forests with default parameters were trained on US cohort data. Classifier performance on the Belgian cohort was summarized as median AUC with percentile confidence intervals over 10,000 bootstrap iterations. The source is immuneACCESS, and TCRdb retained only in-frame sequences with V and J called. Part of the clones is not carried over; for the studies checked, unresolved V genes explain less than half of this, and the remainder is unexplained. V and J calls and clone size are as listed in that table; D and trimming were resolved from the DNA. Recorded for this sample are roughly 50,000 clones; less than 85% of them occurred a single time. The ten most abundant clones make up about 0.5% of the sample.

The data originate from a study of memory CD4+ T cells and cytomegalovirus serostatus (dated 2019 in TCRdb). General notes on the study: The cohort included approximately 35 healthy adults from Belgium, of whom 9 were CMV seropositive and 24 were CMV seronegative. To replicate a published TCR-based CMV serostatus classifier, the study sequenced CD4+ memory TCRbeta repertoires from a Belgian cohort whose cytomegalovirus serostatus was known. The paper's findings and limits, for the study overall: Only CD4+CD45RO+ memory cells were sequenced, in contrast to the original study, which included naive and memory CD4+ and CD8+ populations. Of 164 previously reported CMV-associated TCRbeta sequences, around 67 appeared in the CD4+ memory repertoires, each in one to five individuals. On the Belgian cohort, the classifier built on the original framework reached a median bootstrapped AUC of roughly 0.94, with a 95% CI of 0.76-1.00. The results were read as suggesting that the CMV-associated TCR signature is, for the most part, present in the CD4+ memory repertoire. For CMV serostatus prediction, a median bootstrapped AUC of roughly 0.94 was reached with the original framework, and a median bootstrapped AUC of approximately 0.89 was reached with a US-trained random forest.

From the cysteine through the phenylalanine, the CDR3 covers 16 amino acids. Only the CDR3 DNA is retained, 48 bases long and in frame from the first base. Between the V and J ends, shortened by 6 bases and 1 base respectively, the junction contains 17 bases. From a lookup of the germline V gene, CDR1 and CDR2 are MDHEN and SYDVKM. A FACSAria II was used to sort memory CD4+ T cells, defined as single viable CD3+CD4+CD8-CD45RO+ cells. CMV serostatus was determined with a Roche Elecsys assay detecting serum IgG against CMV pp150, pp28, p38 and p52. Following thawing, total CD4+ T cells were enriched through positive selection using CD4 magnetic microbeads. The samples came from a different study that was designed specifically to examine the CD4+ T cell memory repertoire. Peripheral blood mononuclear cells were isolated and cryopreserved following standard operating procedures; serum was stored at -80 °C. The staining used CD3-PerCP (BW264/56), CD4-APC (RPA-T4), CD45RO-PE (UCHT1) and CD8-Pacific Orange (3B5) antibodies, and Sytox blue was used to exclude non-viable cells.

Input material: memory CD4+ T cells from blood. This receptor chain uses TRBV28 and TRBJ2-3; TRBD2 is a weak D gene call, 7 bases matching. This TCR was recovered from an adult in good health and CMV-seronegative. Some clones in this sample may be carry-over from other donors' samples. CDR3 protein: CASSLGGPRGTDTQYF. The base sequence is TGTGCCAGCAGCCTCGGGGGGCCTAGGGGCACAGATACGCAGTATTTT.